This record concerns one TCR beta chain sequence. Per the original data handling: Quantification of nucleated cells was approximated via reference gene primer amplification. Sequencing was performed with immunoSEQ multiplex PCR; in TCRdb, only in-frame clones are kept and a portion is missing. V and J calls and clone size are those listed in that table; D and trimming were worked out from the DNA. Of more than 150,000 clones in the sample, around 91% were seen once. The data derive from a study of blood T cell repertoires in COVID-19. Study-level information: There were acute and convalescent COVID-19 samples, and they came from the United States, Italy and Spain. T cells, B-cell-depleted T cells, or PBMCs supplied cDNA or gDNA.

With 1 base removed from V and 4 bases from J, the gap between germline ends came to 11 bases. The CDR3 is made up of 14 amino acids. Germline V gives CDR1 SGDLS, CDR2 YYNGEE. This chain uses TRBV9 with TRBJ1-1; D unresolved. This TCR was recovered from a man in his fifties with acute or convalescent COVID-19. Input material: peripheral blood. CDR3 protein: CASSVNGGSTEAFF. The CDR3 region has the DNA TGTGCCAGCAGCGTAAACGGAGGATCCACTGAAGCTTTCTTT.